These 19 T cell receptor beta chains share one sample of origin, sequenced in a study of shared clonotypes between healthy human individuals. Produced via immunoSEQ multiplex PCR; TCRdb's table is partial and in-frame only. The profile covers millions of clones, with roughly 95% appearing a single time and about 0.13% taken by the ten largest. Sequenced input: naive CD4+ T cells sorted from blood. Subset described: CD45RA+ positively selected. The receptors stem from a man aged 18 to 30 in good health.

J is TRBJ1-4 and V is TRBV27, with a possible D match to TRBD1 (6 bases). Germline V CDR1 and CDR2: MNHEY, SMNVEV (reference sequence). This CDR3 has 15 amino acids. V lost 3 bases and J lost 8, with 16 bases in between. The CDR3 loop reads CASSFRQGFGEKLFF. CDR3 bases: TGTGCCAGCAGTTTTCGGCAGGGGTTTGGCGAAAAACTGTTTTTT. Complete variable domain (other parts from reference TRBV27 and TRBJ1-4): EAQVTQNPRYLITVTGKKLTVTCSQNMNHEYMSWYRQDPGLGLRQIYYSMNVEVTDKGDVPEGYKVSRKEKRNFPLILESPSPNQTSLYFCASSFRQGFGEKLFFGSGTQLSVL.

Details on this clone: Other nucleotide sequences in the sample specify the same CDR3. The CDR3 spells CASSVAGTANYGYTF. The CDR3, as DNA: TGTGCCAGCAGCGTAGCCGGGACGGCTAACTATGGCTACACCTTC. V usage is TRBV9 and J usage is TRBJ1-2; a weak D match, TRBD1 (5 bases). Trimming shortened V by 0 bases and J by 0 bases, and 9 bases separated the two germline ends. Germline V lookup: CDR1 SGDLS, CDR2 YYNGEE. The CDR3 consists of 15 residues.

This rearrangement joins TRBV7-9 to TRBJ2-3; 7 bases are shared with TRBD2. Germline values: CDR1 SEHNR, CDR2 FQNEAQ (reference sequence). With V trimmed by 4 bases and J by 3 bases, 7 bases remained unmatched. The CDR3 is made up of 15 amino acids. This chain's CDR3 is CASSSFGGITDTQYF. DNA for the CDR3: TGTGCCAGCAGCTCCTTCGGGGGGATTACAGATACGCAGTATTTT.

This rearrangement joins TRBV2 to TRBJ2-5; 8 nucleotides line up with TRBD1. J was trimmed by 4 bases and V by 10 bases; bases with no gene match: 8. CDR3 length: 13 residues. Germline assignment: CDR1 SNHLY and CDR2 FYNNEI. CDR3 DNA: TGTGCCATTACCCCCGGGACAGGAGAGACCCAGTACTTC. Protein sequence: CAITPGTGETQYF.

As for this clone: Additional DNA sequences in this sample encode the identical CDR3. The V and J genes are TRBV30 and TRBJ2-2, with D hard to call. Deletions cut 3 bases from V and 0 bases from J, with 5 bases between. The length of the CDR3 is 13 residues. Germline values: CDR1 GTSNPN, CDR2 SVGIG (reference sequence). The DNA for the CDR3 is TGTGCCTGGAGCGCCTCGAACACCGGGGAGCTGTTTTTT. This encodes CAWSASNTGELFF.

V and J are TRBV6-1 and TRBJ2-7; D is unresolved. The CDR3 extends over 15 amino acids. V was shortened by 1 base and J by 0 bases, with 10 bases between the two germline ends. The germline gives CDR1 MNHNS, CDR2 SASEGT. DNA for the CDR3: TGTGCCAGCAGTGAAGTCCCGTTGAGCTCCTACGAGCAGTACTTC. Translation gives CASSEVPLSSYEQYF.

Regarding this clone: An end of the junction differs from the germline gene, which may be a read error. The chain links TRBV5-1 to TRBJ2-5; 7 nucleotides match TRBD1. This CDR3 has 13 amino acids. Per germline, CDR1 SGHRS and CDR2 YFSETQ. In nucleotides, the CDR3 is TGCGCCAGCAGACCGAGGCTGACGGGACAGTGTGACTTC. It specifies CASRPRLTGQCDF.

About this clone: The same CDR3 arises from other DNA sequences in this sample as well. The rearrangement uses TRBV7-2 and TRBJ1-2; unclear D gene. V was clipped by 1 base and J by 0 bases, with 6 bases between them. CDR3 size: 14 residues. The V gene's germline CDR1 is SGHTA and CDR2 FQGNSA. The CDR3 loop reads CASSLGGANYGYTF. CDR3 nucleotide sequence: TGTGCCAGCAGCTTAGGGGGAGCTAACTATGGCTACACCTTC.

The gene calls are TRBV2 and TRBJ1-2; D unresolved. Germline V CDR1 and CDR2: SNHLY, FYNNEI. The CDR3 contains 12 residues. Trimming removed 2 bases from V and 7 bases from J, with 8 bases in between. The CDR3 DNA follows: TGTGCCAGCAGTGAAAATGCGGGTGGCTACACCTTC. The encoded protein is CASSENAGGYTF.

The chain carries TRBV18 and TRBJ1-4; D gene unclear. CDR1 and CDR2 (germline): KGHSH, LQKENI. Deletions cut 3 bases from V and 4 bases from J, with 12 bases between. The CDR3 is 15 amino acids. This chain's CDR3 is CASSPVPGINEKLFF. The CDR3, as DNA: TGTGCCAGCTCACCCGTCCCGGGTATTAATGAAAAACTGTTTTTT.

About this clone: One junction end does not reproduce the germline sequence, and a read error may be involved. The chain combines TRBV6-1 with TRBJ2-7, with D perhaps matching TRBD1 (6 bases). CDR1 is MNHNS, CDR2 SASEGT, per germline. The CDR3 extends over 12 amino acids. The CDR3 region has the DNA TGTGCCTGCAGGGGTTTACCCTACGAGCAGTACTTC. It specifies CACRGLPYEQYF.

The chain recombines TRBV14 with TRBJ1-1; D is unresolved. Germline assignment: CDR1 SGHDN and CDR2 FVKESK. CDR3 length equals 14 residues. Trimming cost V 2 bases and J 2 bases, with 9 bases left between them. CDR3 loop: CASSQKHLNTEAFF. The CDR3 region has the DNA TGTGCCAGCAGCCAAAAACACCTAAACACTGAAGCTTTCTTT.

The chain has TRBV19 and TRBJ2-1; 7 bases are a match to TRBD1. Germline assignment: CDR1 LNHDA and CDR2 SQIVND (reference sequence). The junction had 6 bases not matched to a gene; V was cut back by 1 base and J by 6 bases. The length of the CDR3 is 15 residues. CDR3 bases: TGTGCCAGTAGTATAGCACAGGGGTTCGCCAATGAGCAGTTCTTC. Amino acid sequence: CASSIAQGFANEQFF. The full variable domain, rest sourced from reference TRBV19 and TRBJ2-1, is DGGITQSPKYLFRKEGQNVTLSCEQNLNHDAMYWYRQDPGQGLRLIYYSQIVNDFQKGDIAEGYSVSREKKESFPLTVTSAQKNPTAFYLCASSIAQGFANEQFFGPGTRLTVL.

Remarks on this clone: A read error may be the cause here, since a much bigger clone is one base away. This chain links TRBV13 with TRBJ2-3; the D is unclear. V was cut by 5 bases and J by 2 bases, with 2 bases left in between. Germline V gene sequence: CDR1 PRHDT, CDR2 FYEKMQ (reference sequence). This CDR3 has 11 amino acids. The CDR3 here is CASSPTDTQYF. CDR3 in DNA: TGTGCCAGCAGCCCCACAGATACGCAGTATTTT.

The rearrangement joins TRBV28 to TRBJ1-6; 7 bases align to TRBD1. Germline V gene sequence: CDR1 MDHEN, CDR2 SYDVKM. V lost 7 bases, J lost 6 bases, and 3 bases stayed unmatched. This CDR3 has 13 amino acids. The CDR3 nucleotides are TGTGCCAGCACGGGACAGATTAATTCACCCCTCCACTTT. Translation: CASTGQINSPLHF.

Details on this clone: A read error may be the cause here, since a much bigger clone is one base away. The chain employs TRBV12-1 and TRBJ2-7; the table assigns TRBD2, which was not confirmed against the DNA. TRBV12-1 is marked as a pseudogene. CDR3 length: 11 amino acids. The CDR3 DNA reads as TGTGCCAGCAGCTCCTGCTACGAGCAGTACTTC. Protein product: CASSSCYEQYF.

This chain connects TRBV5-6 to TRBJ2-1; tentatively, D is TRBD1 (5 bases). Trimming left V 2 bases short and J 8 bases short, with 11 bases between. CDR1 is SGHDT, CDR2 YYEEEE, per germline. The CDR3 covers 13 residues. CDR3: CASSFDRPDEQFF. CDR3 nucleotides: TGTGCCAGCAGCTTTGACAGACCCGATGAGCAGTTCTTC.

The chain uses TRBV7-3 and TRBJ2-2, with 8 bases aligning to TRBD1. The V gene's germline CDR1 is SGHTA and CDR2 FQGTGA. V lost 5 bases and J lost 1; bases outside the gene matches: 15. The CDR3 has 19 residues. The CDR3 nucleotides read TGTGCCAGCAGCCCCGGGGACAGGTTTGCCCTCGGGAACACCGGGGAGCTGTTTTTT. Translation: CASSPGDRFALGNTGELFF. The complete variable domain, with remaining parts taken from reference TRBV7-3 and TRBJ2-2, reads GAGVSQTPSNKVTEKGKYVELRCDPISGHTALYWYRQSLGQGPEFLIYFQGTGAADDSGLPNDRFFAVRPEGSVSTLKIQRTERGDSAVYLCASSPGDRFALGNTGELFFGEGSRLTVL.

This chain uses TRBV9 with TRBJ2-7; TRBD2 matches at 9 bases. The trim removed 4 bases at V and 2 bases at J, leaving 10 bases unmatched. This CDR3 is 16 amino acids long. Germline V gene lookup returns CDR1 SGDLS and CDR2 YYNGEE. This CDR3 is CASSSSAGGLPYEQYF. The CDR3 DNA reads TGTGCCAGCAGCTCCTCGGCGGGAGGGCTTCCCTACGAGCAGTACTTC.